The 18 T cell receptor beta chains reported below all come from one sample, sequenced in a study of cytomegalovirus exposure and HLA in healthy donors. The PCR used 60 Vbeta and 13 Jbeta primers. Generated by immunoSEQ multiplex PCR, the TCRdb table keeps only in-frame clones and is missing some. The table lists 83,000 or so clones, approximately 72% of them singletons. The sample comprised PBMCs. These receptors all stem from a young man in good health and CMV-seropositive.

This clone was picked up one time. This chain connects TRBV27 to TRBJ1-1; no clear D. Germline CDR1 is MNHEY and CDR2 is SMNVEV (reference sequence). V lost 7 bases and J 4 bases, leaving 10 bases between the germline ends. The CDR3 length is 12 residues. For the CDR3, the DNA is TGTGCCAGCATCCGCGGAGGCACTGAAGCTTTCTTT. Protein product: CASIRGGTEAFF.

This clone was found a few times. V is TRBV4-1 and J is TRBJ1-1; TRBD1 might be the D (5 bases). This CDR3 spans 14 amino acids. Germline V gene sequence: CDR1 MGHRA, CDR2 YSYEKL. V lost 4 bases, J lost 8 bases, and 17 bases lay in between. In DNA, the CDR3 is TGCGCCAGCAGCCGAGGGCCCGCCGGGGGAGAAGCTTTCTTT. Protein sequence: CASSRGPAGGEAFF.

For this clone: This specimen includes other DNA sequences encoding the same CDR3. The rearrangement links TRBV2 to TRBJ1-1; 9 positions agree with TRBD1. Germline CDR1 SNHLY, CDR2 FYNNEI. This CDR3 is 12 amino acids long. The V gene end was trimmed by 6 bases and the J gene end by 6 bases; junction bases not matched to a gene: 2. The CDR3: CASRRQGAEAFF. In nucleotides, the CDR3 is TGTGCCAGCAGACGACAGGGGGCTGAAGCTTTCTTT.

This clone was counted only a few times. This chain links TRBV2 with TRBJ1-3, with D maybe TRBD1 (5 bases). This CDR3 is 15 amino acids long. Germline CDR1 reads SNHLY; CDR2 reads FYNNEI. Between the trimmed V and J ends, which lost 3 bases and 1 base, there was a span of 10 bases. CDR3 sequence (DNA): TGTGCCAGCAGTGATTTGGAGGGGTCTGGAAACACCATATATTTT. It is translated as CASSDLEGSGNTIYF.

The V and J genes are TRBV4-2 and TRBJ2-5; 8 bases are shared with TRBD2. The J segment lost 2 bases and the V segment lost 0 bases, leaving 5 bases of the junction unmatched. This CDR3 contains 16 residues. The V gene's germline CDR1 is LGHNA and CDR2 YNFKEQ. The CDR3 region has the DNA TGTGCCAGCAGCCAAGATCACGCGGGGGGACAAGAGACCCAGTACTTC. Protein sequence: CASSQDHAGGQETQYF.

The chain couples TRBV5-4 to TRBJ2-1, with D possibly being TRBD1 (6 bases). CDR3 length equals 14 residues. Germline assignment: CDR1 SGHNT and CDR2 YYREEE (reference sequence). V lost 3 bases and J 9 bases, leaving 16 bases between the germline ends. Here the CDR3 DNA reads TGTGCCAGCAGCTCCGGGACAATCGAAGGTGAGCAGTTCTTC. Residues: CASSSGTIEGEQFF.

The DNA for the CDR3 is TGCGCCAGCAGCCAAGTGGCAGGGGAGGGCGAAAAACTGTTTTTT. It yields the protein CASSQVAGEGEKLFF. The chain has TRBV4-3 and TRBJ1-4; possibly TRBD1 for D (6 bases). V dropped 1 base and J dropped 8 bases, with 14 bases sitting between them. Germline lookup yields CDR1 LGHNA and CDR2 YSLEER. The length of the CDR3 is 15 residues.

V gene TRBV27 combines with J gene TRBJ2-7; maybe TRBD1 (6 bases). Trimming took off 3 bases at V and 5 bases at J, with 11 bases between the two ends. There are 13 residues in the CDR3. From germline, CDR1 is MNHEY and CDR2 SMNVEV (reference sequence). CDR3 in DNA: TGTGCCAGCAGTTTGTCAGGGGCCCACGAGCAGTACTTC. It encodes CASSLSGAHEQYF.

The chain joins TRBV30 to TRBJ1-5; TRBD1 matches 9 bases. Trimming cost V 1 base and J 7 bases; bases outside gene matches: 5. Germline CDR1 is GTSNPN and CDR2 is SVGIG (reference sequence). The CDR3 sequence is 14 residues long. Written as DNA, the CDR3 is TGTGCCTGGAGTGGGGGACAGGGTACGCAGCCCCAGCATTTT. Its protein product is CAWSGGQGTQPQHF. Supplemented by reference TRBV30 and TRBJ1-5, the full variable domain reads SQTIHQWPATLVQPVGSPLSLECTVEGTSNPNLYWYRQAAGRGLQLLFYSVGIGQISSEVPQNLSASRPQDRQFILSSKKLLLSDSGFYLCAWSGGQGTQPQHFGDGTRLSIL.

The chain couples TRBV30 to TRBJ1-6; no reliable D call. The CDR3 is 20 amino acids. The V gene's germline CDR1 is GTSNPN and CDR2 SVGIG (reference sequence). V shed 2 bases and J shed 0 bases, with 23 bases lying between them. CDR3 in DNA: TGTGCCTGGAGTTCGGCGATCCGGGAAGGGAAGAGCTCCTATAATTCACCCCTCCACTTT. It codes for CAWSSAIREGKSSYNSPLHF. The whole variable domain, filled in from reference TRBV30 and TRBJ1-6, reads SQTIHQWPATLVQPVGSPLSLECTVEGTSNPNLYWYRQAAGRGLQLLFYSVGIGQISSEVPQNLSASRPQDRQFILSSKKLLLSDSGFYLCAWSSAIREGKSSYNSPLHFGNGTRLTVT.

The V gene is TRBV6-1, the J gene TRBJ1-4; no definite D call. Germline V gene lookup returns CDR1 MNHNS and CDR2 SASEGT. CDR3 size: 14 residues. Trimming removed 4 bases at V and 6 bases at J, with 12 bases between. The CDR3, as DNA: TGTGCCAGCAGTGTCGCGGGGTGGGATGAAAAACTGTTTTTT. Translated, it gives CASSVAGWDEKLFF.

V is TRBV6-6 and J is TRBJ1-1; the match to TRBD1 covers 11 bases. The CDR3 has 14 amino acids. In germline, CDR1 is MNHNY, CDR2 SVGAGI (reference sequence). Germline trimming cut 7 bases from V and 4 bases from J; bases unmatched to any gene: 5. The CDR3 here is CASNPGTGGTEAFF. As DNA, the CDR3 is TGTGCCAGCAACCCCGGGACAGGGGGCACTGAAGCTTTCTTT.

The rearrangement links TRBV6-1 to TRBJ1-5; D uncertain. Trimming removed 10 bases from V and 3 bases from J, with 16 bases in between. This CDR3 region has 14 residues. CDR1 is MNHNS, CDR2 SASEGT, per germline. CDR3 sequence: CATRGGRNNQPQHF. In DNA, the CDR3 is TGTGCCACCCGTGGAGGGCGTAACAATCAGCCCCAGCATTTT.

The CDR3 sequence is CASLQLGTDTQYF. For the CDR3, the DNA is TGTGCCAGCCTACAGTTGGGCACAGATACGCAGTATTTT. J is TRBJ2-3 and V is TRBV2; D is uncertain. The CDR3 is 13 amino acids. Deletions cut 8 bases from V and 1 base from J, with 10 bases between. Per germline, CDR1 SNHLY and CDR2 FYNNEI.

The V and J genes are TRBV2 and TRBJ1-6; no clear D. The CDR3 length is 15 residues. Trimming stripped 5 bases from V and 10 bases from J, with 18 bases between. Per the germline V gene, CDR1 is SNHLY and CDR2 is FYNNEI. In DNA, the CDR3 is TGTGCCAGCAGTCCCATCTGGAGCAGTAGCTCACCCCTCCACTTT. Protein: CASSPIWSSSSPLHF.

The rearrangement joins TRBV6-5 to TRBJ2-2, with a possible D match to TRBD2 (6 bases). V dropped 1 base and J dropped 7 bases, with 13 bases sitting between them. Germline V gene sequence: CDR1 MNHEY, CDR2 SVGAGI. This CDR3 contains 15 residues. This chain's CDR3 is CASSYFTGGSGELFF. CDR3 coding DNA: TGTGCCAGCAGTTACTTTACCGGGGGAAGCGGGGAGCTGTTTTTT.

The chain is built from TRBV15 and TRBJ1-6; D is unresolved. The germline gives CDR1 LNHNV, CDR2 YYDKDF (reference sequence). The CDR3 spans 17 residues. V dropped 1 base and J dropped 5 bases, with 15 bases sitting between them. CDR3 residues: CATSRGIYSRNNSPLHF. Here the CDR3 DNA reads TGTGCCACCAGCAGAGGAATATACTCGCGGAATAATTCACCCCTCCACTTT.

The chain links TRBV7-8 to TRBJ1-6, with a weak D call TRBD1 (6 bases). The CDR3 consists of 16 residues. V shed 3 bases and J shed 0 bases, with 9 bases lying between them. Germline V gene sequence: CDR1 SGHVS, CDR2 FQNEAQ. The CDR3 here is CASSLTGNSYNSPLHF. CDR3 in DNA: TGTGCCAGCAGCTTGACAGGCAACTCCTATAATTCACCCCTCCACTTT.